This is a list of T cell receptor beta chains from one sample in a study of coeliac disease. Assay used: immunoSEQ multiplex PCR; TCRdb lists only in-frame clones, some missing. The sample has about 690 clones, approximately 64% seen once. Sequenced input: intraepithelial lymphocytes from the gut. The receptor source for this set is a woman aged 25 to 39 with active celiac disease. The CDR3 runs from the conserved cysteine through the conserved F or W. D genes are given only for firm matches. The size field is filled for only some rows; it gives once, few, many or a size class.

abundance	d_gene	j_gene	v_gene	CDR3aa	CDR3nt
-	-	TRBJ2-2	TRBV7-6	CASSSRVKDTGELFF	TGTGCCAGCAGCTCCAGGGTGAAGGACACCGGGGAGCTGTTTTTT
-	-	TRBJ2-1	TRBV6-5	CASGLRGFNEQFF	TGTGCCAGCGGACTCCGAGGCTTCAATGAGCAGTTCTTC
once	TRBD2	TRBJ2-3	TRBV7-6	CASSFLAALAGERASTDTQYF	TGTGCCAGCAGCTTCTTGGCGGCACTAGCGGGAGAGAGGGCTAGCACAGATACGCAGTATTTT
-	-	TRBJ2-2	TRBV28	CAGSNPWGERAGELFF	TGTGCCGGCTCTAACCCCTGGGGCGAACGAGCCGGGGAGCTGTTTTTT
-	TRBD2	TRBJ2-1	TRBV2	CASSDPTRGRAPEQFF	TGTGCCAGCAGTGACCCCACCCGCGGGAGGGCCCCTGAGCAGTTCTTC
once	-	TRBJ2-2	TRBV1	CTKLQGTRNTGELFF	TGCACAAAACTACAGGGGACCCGGAACACCGGGGAGCTGTTTTTT
once	TRBD2	TRBJ2-7	TRBV5-6	CASSLGAGGSYEQYF	TGTGCCAGCAGCTTGGGAGCGGGGGGCTCCTACGAGCAGTACTTC
few	-	TRBJ2-1	TRBV5-6	CASSLGDGPQEQFF	TGTGCCAGCAGCTTGGGCGATGGGCCCCAGGAGCAGTTCTTC
-	-	TRBJ1-1	TRBV21-1	CASSKDRVVNTEAFF	TGTGCCAGCAGCAAAGATCGGGTGGTGAACACTGAAGCTTTCTTT
few	TRBD2	TRBJ2-1	TRBV10-2	CASSEVLGGGYNEQFF	TGCGCCAGCAGTGAAGTTCTGGGCGGGGGGTACAATGAGCAGTTCTTC
-	-	TRBJ1-1	TRBV5-4	CASSLQGMNTEAFF	TGTGCCAGCAGCTTGCAGGGTATGAACACTGAAGCTTTCTTT
few	-	TRBJ1-2	TRBV10-3	CAISESSRRGGPILNYGYTF	TGTGCCATCAGTGAGTCGTCCCGCCGGGGGGGGCCTATTCTTAACTATGGCTACACCTTC
-	-	TRBJ1-1	TRBV15	CATSSHRGNTEAFF	TGTGCCACCAGCAGTCACCGGGGGAACACTGAAGCTTTCTTT
few	-	TRBJ2-2	TRBV6-1	CASSDWPAGELFF	TGTGCCAGCAGTGATTGGCCTGCCGGGGAGCTGTTTTTT
few	TRBD2	TRBJ2-1	TRBV30	CAWSVLGTRPAYNEQFF	TGTGCCTGGAGTGTACTCGGGACTAGACCCGCTTACAATGAGCAGTTCTTC
-	-	TRBJ2-1	TRBV10-2	CASSLGNEQFF	TGCGCCAGCAGTCTAGGCAATGAGCAGTTCTTC
few	TRBD2	TRBJ2-5	TRBV7-6	CASSSGLAGGGETQYF	TGTGCCAGCAGCTCTGGACTAGCGGGGGGAGGGGAGACCCAGTACTTC
-	-	TRBJ2-7	TRBV7-2	CATKGLLYEQYF	TGTGCCACTAAGGGACTCCTCTACGAGCAGTACTTC
-	-	TRBJ2-7	TRBV27	CASSLFRGSVDEQYF	TGTGCCAGCAGTTTATTTAGGGGGTCGGTCGACGAGCAGTACTTC
-	-	TRBJ2-3	TRBV30	CAWSVFRRGTDTQYF	TGTGCCTGGAGTGTATTCCGGCGGGGCACAGATACGCAGTATTTT
-	TRBD1	TRBJ1-5	TRBV4-1	CASSLGTGGVQPQHF	TGCGCCAGCAGCCTTGGGACAGGGGGCGTTCAGCCCCAGCATTTT
-	-	TRBJ2-5	TRBV5-1	CASSFERGTQYF	TGCGCCAGCAGCTTTGAGCGAGGGACCCAGTACTTC
-	TRBD2	TRBJ2-5	TRBV10-3	CAISEEGLANQETQYF	TGTGCCATCAGTGAAGAGGGACTAGCGAATCAAGAGACCCAGTACTTC
-	-	TRBJ1-2	TRBV11-2	CASSLDGSGYTF	TGTGCCAGCAGCTTAGACGGGTCTGGCTACACCTTC
-	TRBD1	TRBJ1-2	TRBV18	CASSEQGAHGYTF	TGTGCCAGCTCAGAACAGGGGGCCCATGGCTACACCTTC